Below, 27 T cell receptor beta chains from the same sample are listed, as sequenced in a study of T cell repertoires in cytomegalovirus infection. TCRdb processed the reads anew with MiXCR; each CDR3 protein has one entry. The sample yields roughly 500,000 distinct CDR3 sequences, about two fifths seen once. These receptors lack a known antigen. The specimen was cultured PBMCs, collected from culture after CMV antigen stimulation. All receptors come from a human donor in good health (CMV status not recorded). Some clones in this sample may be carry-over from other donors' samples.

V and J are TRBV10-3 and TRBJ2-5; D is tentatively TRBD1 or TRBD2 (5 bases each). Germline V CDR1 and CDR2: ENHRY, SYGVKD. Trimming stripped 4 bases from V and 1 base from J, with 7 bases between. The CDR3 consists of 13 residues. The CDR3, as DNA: TGTGCCATCAGTGCGGGGACCCAAGAGACCCAGTACTTC. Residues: CAISAGTQETQYF.

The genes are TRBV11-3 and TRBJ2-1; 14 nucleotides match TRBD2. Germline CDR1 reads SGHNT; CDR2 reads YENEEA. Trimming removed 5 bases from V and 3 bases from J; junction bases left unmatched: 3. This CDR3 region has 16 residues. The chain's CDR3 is CASSKTSGGDYNEQFF. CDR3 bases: TGTGCCAGCAGCAAGACTAGCGGGGGGGACTACAATGAGCAGTTCTTC.

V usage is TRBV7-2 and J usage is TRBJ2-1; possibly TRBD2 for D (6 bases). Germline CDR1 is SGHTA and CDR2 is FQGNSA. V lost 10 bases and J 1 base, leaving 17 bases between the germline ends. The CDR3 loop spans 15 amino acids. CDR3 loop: CATRIAGTSYNEQFF. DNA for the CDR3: TGTGCCACCAGGATAGCCGGGACTTCCTACAATGAGCAGTTCTTC.

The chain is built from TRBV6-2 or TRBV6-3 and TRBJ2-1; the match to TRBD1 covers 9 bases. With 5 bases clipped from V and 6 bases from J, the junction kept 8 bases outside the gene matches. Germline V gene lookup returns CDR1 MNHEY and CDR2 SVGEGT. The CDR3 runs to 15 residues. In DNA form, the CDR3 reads TGTGCCAGCAGTCACGGGACAGGGAGGGTCAATGAGCAGTTCTTC. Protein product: CASSHGTGRVNEQFF.

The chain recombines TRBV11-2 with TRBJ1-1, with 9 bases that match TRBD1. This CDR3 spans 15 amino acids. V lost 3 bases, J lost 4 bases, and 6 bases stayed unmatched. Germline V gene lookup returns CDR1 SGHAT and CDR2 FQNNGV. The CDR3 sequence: CASSFTGGRVTEAFF. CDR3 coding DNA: TGTGCCAGCAGCTTTACAGGGGGCCGGGTCACTGAAGCTTTCTTT.

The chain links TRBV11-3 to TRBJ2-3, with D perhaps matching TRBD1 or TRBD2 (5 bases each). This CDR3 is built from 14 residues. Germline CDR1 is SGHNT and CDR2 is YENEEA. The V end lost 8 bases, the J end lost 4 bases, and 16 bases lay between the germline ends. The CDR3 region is CASGMQGPADTQYF. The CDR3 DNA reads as TGTGCCAGCGGCATGCAGGGACCCGCAGATACGCAGTATTTT.

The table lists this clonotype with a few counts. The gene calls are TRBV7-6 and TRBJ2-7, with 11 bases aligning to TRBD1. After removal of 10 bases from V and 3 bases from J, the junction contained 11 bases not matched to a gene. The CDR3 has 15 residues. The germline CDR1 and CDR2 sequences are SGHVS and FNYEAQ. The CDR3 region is CATQGSGTGGYEQYF. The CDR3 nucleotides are TGTGCCACGCAAGGCTCCGGGACAGGGGGCTACGAGCAGTACTTC.

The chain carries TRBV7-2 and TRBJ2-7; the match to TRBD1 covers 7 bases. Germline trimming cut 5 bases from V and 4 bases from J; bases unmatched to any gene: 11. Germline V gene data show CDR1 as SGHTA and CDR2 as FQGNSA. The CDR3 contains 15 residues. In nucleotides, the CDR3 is TGTGCCAGCAGCCGAGACCGGGACAGCCTTTACGAGCAGTACTTC. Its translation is CASSRDRDSLYEQYF.

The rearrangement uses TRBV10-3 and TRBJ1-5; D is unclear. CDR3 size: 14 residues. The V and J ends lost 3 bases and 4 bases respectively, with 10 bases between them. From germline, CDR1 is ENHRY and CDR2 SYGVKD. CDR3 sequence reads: CAISDSQLNQPQHF. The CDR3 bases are TGTGCCATCAGTGACTCGCAGCTTAATCAGCCCCAGCATTTT.

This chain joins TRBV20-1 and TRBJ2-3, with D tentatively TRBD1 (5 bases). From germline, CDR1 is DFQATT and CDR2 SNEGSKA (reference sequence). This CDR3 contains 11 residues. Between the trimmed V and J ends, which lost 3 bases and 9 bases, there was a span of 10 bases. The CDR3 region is CSARIRATQYF. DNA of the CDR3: TGCAGTGCTAGGATCAGGGCAACGCAGTATTTT.

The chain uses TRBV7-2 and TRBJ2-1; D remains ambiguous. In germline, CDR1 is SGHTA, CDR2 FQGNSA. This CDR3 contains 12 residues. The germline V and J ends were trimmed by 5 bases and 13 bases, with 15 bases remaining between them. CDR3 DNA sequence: TGTGCCAGCAGCCTCCAGGTCCTCTACCAGTTCTTC. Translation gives CASSLQVLYQFF.

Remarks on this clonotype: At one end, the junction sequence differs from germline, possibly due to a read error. The CDR3 here is CASSQDLGLAGIF. The CDR3 DNA reads TGTGCCAGCAGCCAAGATCTAGGACTAGCGGGGATATTC. This chain uses TRBV4-2 with TRBJ2-1; 12 bases agree with TRBD2. CDR3 length: 13 amino acids. Germline V CDR1 and CDR2: LGHNA, YNFKEQ.

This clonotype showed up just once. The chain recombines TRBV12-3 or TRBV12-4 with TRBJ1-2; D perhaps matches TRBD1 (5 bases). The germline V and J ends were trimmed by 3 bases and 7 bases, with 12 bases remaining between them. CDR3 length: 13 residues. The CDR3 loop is CASSLGGLSGYTF. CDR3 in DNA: TGTGCCAGCAGTTTGGGGGGGTTAAGTGGCTACACCTTC.

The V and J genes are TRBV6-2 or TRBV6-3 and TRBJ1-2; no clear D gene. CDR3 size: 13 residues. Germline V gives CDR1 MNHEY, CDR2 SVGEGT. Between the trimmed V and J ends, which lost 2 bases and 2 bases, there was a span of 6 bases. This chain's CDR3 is CASSYDGNYGYTF. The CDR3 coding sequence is TGTGCCAGCAGTTACGACGGAAACTATGGCTACACCTTC.

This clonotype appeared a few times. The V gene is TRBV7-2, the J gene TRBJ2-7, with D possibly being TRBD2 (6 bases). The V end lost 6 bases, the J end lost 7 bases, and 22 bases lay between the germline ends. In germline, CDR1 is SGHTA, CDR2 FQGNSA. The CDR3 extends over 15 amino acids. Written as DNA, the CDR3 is TGTGCCAGCAGGGGCGGCGGTAGCGGAGTATGGGAGCAGTACTTC. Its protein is CASRGGGSGVWEQYF.

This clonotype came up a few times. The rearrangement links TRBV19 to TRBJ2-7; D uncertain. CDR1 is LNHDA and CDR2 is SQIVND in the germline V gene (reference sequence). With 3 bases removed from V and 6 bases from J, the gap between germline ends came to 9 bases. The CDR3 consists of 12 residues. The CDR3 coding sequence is TGTGCCAGTAGTATTGGAAAGGCCGAGCAGTACTTC. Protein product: CASSIGKAEQYF.

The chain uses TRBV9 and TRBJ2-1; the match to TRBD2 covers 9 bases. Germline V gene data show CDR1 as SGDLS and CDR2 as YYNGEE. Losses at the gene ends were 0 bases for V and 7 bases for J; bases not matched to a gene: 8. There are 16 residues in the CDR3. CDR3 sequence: CASSVVERGAGNEQFF. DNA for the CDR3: TGTGCCAGCAGCGTAGTCGAGCGGGGGGCCGGAAATGAGCAGTTCTTC.

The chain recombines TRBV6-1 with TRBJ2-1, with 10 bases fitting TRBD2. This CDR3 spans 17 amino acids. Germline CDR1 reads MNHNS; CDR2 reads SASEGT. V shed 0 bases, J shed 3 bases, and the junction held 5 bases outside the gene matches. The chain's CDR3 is CASSEALVAGGYNEQFF. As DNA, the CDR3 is TGTGCCAGCAGTGAAGCGCTTGTAGCGGGGGGCTACAATGAGCAGTTCTTC.

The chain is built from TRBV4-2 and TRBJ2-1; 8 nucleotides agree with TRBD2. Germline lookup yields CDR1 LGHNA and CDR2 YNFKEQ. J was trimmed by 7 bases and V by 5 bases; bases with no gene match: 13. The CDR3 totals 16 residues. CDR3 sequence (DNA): TGTGCCAGCAGCTTCCGCCCCAGCGGGGGTGGGAATGAGCAGTTCTTC. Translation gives CASSFRPSGGGNEQFF.

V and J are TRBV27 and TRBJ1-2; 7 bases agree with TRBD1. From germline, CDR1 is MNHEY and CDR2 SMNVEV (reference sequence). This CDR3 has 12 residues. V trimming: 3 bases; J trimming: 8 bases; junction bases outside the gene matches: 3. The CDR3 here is CASSFDREGYTF. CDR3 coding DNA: TGTGCCAGCAGTTTCGACAGGGAGGGCTACACCTTC.

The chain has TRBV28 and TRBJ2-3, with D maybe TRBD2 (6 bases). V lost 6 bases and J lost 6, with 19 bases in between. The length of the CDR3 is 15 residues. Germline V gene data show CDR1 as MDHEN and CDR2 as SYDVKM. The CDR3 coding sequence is TGTGCCAGCAGCCCGGGGCGGAGGGTAATGGATACGCAGTATTTT. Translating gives CASSPGRRVMDTQYF.

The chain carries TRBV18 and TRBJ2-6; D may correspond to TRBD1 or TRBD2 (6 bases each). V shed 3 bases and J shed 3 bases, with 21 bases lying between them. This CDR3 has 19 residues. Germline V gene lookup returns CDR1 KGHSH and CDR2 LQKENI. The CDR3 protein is CASSPRLGGSVDGANVLTF. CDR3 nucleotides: TGTGCCAGCTCACCCAGGTTGGGGGGCTCGGTGGATGGGGCCAACGTCCTGACTTTC.

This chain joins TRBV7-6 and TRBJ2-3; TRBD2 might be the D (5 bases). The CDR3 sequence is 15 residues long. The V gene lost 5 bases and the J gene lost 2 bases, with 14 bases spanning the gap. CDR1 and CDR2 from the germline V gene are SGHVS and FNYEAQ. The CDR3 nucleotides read TGTGCCAGCAGCAAAGGACTCTTCGTCACAGATACGCAGTATTTT. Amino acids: CASSKGLFVTDTQYF. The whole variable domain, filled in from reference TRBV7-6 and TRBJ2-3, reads GAGVSQSPRYKVTKRGQDVALRCDPISGHVSLYWYRQALGQGPEFLTYFNYEAQQDKSGLPNDRFSAERPEGSISTLTIQRTEQRDSAMYRCASSKGLFVTDTQYFGPGTRLTVL.

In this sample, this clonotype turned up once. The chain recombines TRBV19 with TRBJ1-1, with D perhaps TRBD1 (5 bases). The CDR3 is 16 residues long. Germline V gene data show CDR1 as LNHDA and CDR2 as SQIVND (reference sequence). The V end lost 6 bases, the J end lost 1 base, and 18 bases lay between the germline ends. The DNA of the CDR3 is TGTGCCAGTAGACGAAGCCCGGGACCCACGAACACTGAAGCTTTCTTT. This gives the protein CASRRSPGPTNTEAFF.

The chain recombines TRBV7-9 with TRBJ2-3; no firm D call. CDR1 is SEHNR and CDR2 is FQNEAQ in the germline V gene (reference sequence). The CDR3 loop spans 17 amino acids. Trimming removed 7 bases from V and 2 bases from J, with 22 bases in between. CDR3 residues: CASIPWATRGITDTQYF. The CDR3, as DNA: TGTGCCAGCATCCCCTGGGCCACTCGCGGAATCACAGATACGCAGTATTTT.

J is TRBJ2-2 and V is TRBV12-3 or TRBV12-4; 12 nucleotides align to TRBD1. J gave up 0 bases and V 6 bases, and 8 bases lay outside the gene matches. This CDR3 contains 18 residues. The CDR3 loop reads CASSLGTGGKANTGELFF. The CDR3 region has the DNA TGTGCCAGCAGCCTTGGGACAGGGGGCAAAGCGAACACCGGGGAGCTGTTTTTT.

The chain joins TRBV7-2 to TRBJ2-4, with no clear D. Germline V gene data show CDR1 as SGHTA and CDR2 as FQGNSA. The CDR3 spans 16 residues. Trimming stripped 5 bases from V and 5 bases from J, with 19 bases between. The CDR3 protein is CASSPPWLGGENIQYF. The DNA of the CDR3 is TGTGCCAGCAGCCCCCCTTGGCTGGGCGGTGAAAACATTCAGTACTTC.